This entry concerns a single T cell receptor (beta chain). Its antigen is not yet known. Within one base of it there is no much larger clone, and no base qualities were kept. This record belongs to a study of cytomegalovirus exposure and HLA in healthy donors (TCRdb year 2017). In terms of the full investigation: An earlier analysis of approximately 550 of the donors reported roughly 300 Gb of sequence data and roughly 100 million unique TCR beta sequences from about 200 million T cells. In the later analysis, no new phenotypic data were used to find candidate immune exposures; instead, reliance was placed on TCR beta sequences and their occurrence across donors. Typing coverage differed by locus: A, B, C, DRB1 and DQB1 were typed in about 629-640 donors, DQA1 in about 500, DPA1 in 606, and DPB1 in just under 480. HLA typing included class I and class II loci at four-digit resolution. The study profiled the T cell repertoires of under 700 subjects by immunosequencing and related them to cytomegalovirus serostatus. Donor age, sex, ethnicity and CMV serostatus were compiled alongside the repertoire data. The aim of the study was to test whether cataloging public T cell receptors could identify signatures of past pathogen exposure. To predict cytomegalovirus infection status, the study combined high-throughput TCR immunosequencing, statistical association of individual TCRs with disease status, and machine learning. Four to six DR-DQ haplotypes were handled as single units for association and clustering, since linkage in the cohort was strong. To decide whether each TCR beta V gene segment behaved as functional or pseudogenic, an earlier analysis of some 600 of the donors relied on high-throughput TCR beta sequencing. All discovery cohort repertoires had been generated using a single sequencing platform. Among some 400 genotyped donors of the cohort, an average of approximately 240,000 unique TCR beta nucleotide sequences was sequenced per donor, of which 15% to 20% were non-productive. Among the roughly 400 genotyped donors, around 79% belonged to the genetic ancestry cluster associated with self-reported Caucasian donors. A later analysis re-analyzed previously published TCR beta repertoires from 650 to 800 donors and added high-resolution HLA genotyping to study TCR occurrence patterns. In a later genetic analysis, genome-wide SNP genotypes for about three fifths of the roughly 670 donors were used, and that subset was treated as a discovery cohort. Roughly 300 gigabases of sequencing data and around 87 million unique TCR sequences were included in an early release covering 500 to 750 HLA-typed donors. In addition to the first cohort of approximately 650 subjects, a separate validation cohort of about 120 different subjects was used.

The cohort was made up of approximately 670 healthy bone marrow donors. At the time of sampling, every cohort member was nominally healthy, though immune exposures that went unrecorded were likely present. The donor tested CMV seronegative and was one of the 352 seronegative cohort members. A peripheral blood sample was provided by each donor, and peripheral blood mononuclear cells were used for TCR beta sequencing. The Qiagen DNeasy Blood Extraction Kit was used to extract genomic DNA from the blood cell samples. From its cysteine to its phenylalanine, the CDR3 spans 14 amino acids. CDR3 DNA only is kept here, 42 bases in frame from base 1. Trimming removed 5 bases from V and 0 bases from J, leaving 10 bases between the germline ends. In the germline V gene (reference sequence), CDR1 corresponds to LNHDA and CDR2 to SQIVND. General study outcomes and caveats: In a later analysis, several top co-occurrence clusters were reported to appear linked to parvovirus B19, influenza, CMV and Epstein-Barr virus. A later analysis found that TCR association rates varied across HLA loci, with DRB1 alleles showing the most associated TCRs and HLA-C alleles the fewest. Linkage disequilibrium might explain the correlated functional status among segregating V segments, but an unknown experimental factor could not be excluded. The study listed 150 to 200 TCR beta chains as associated with cytomegalovirus. Some IMGT-functional V segments, including TRBV6-2 and TRBV6-3, could not be told apart with the 87-base-pair reads, so those segments were excluded. An earlier analysis of approximately 540 of the donors showed that most TCR beta V segments appeared in productive rearrangements either about 90% or about 30% of the time, which broadly matched IMGT annotations. Strong co-occurrence of HLA alleles, especially DR and DQ, made assigning TCR associations to individual alleles difficult. For the cohort, immune exposure information was limited to CMV serostatus. Presence/absence analyses assumed roughly uniform sequencing depth across donors, an assumption that may not hold. The authors suggested that the approach could potentially be extended to other disease states and immunological phenotypes. According to a later analysis, most CMV-associated TCR beta chains appeared to be HLA-restricted, and the HLA associations seemed to be driven largely by CMV exposure. The cohort was sequenced for TCR beta chains only, and without alpha or paired-chain data the features that could be detected were limited. In vitro tests confirmed that a few of the cytomegalovirus-associated TCR beta chains recognize cytomegalovirus antigens. A group of highly shared sequence variants was considered likely to be a technical artifact of the sequencing pipeline. A later genetic analysis reported fewer N-insertions in productive TCRs among donors in an Asian-associated ancestry cluster than the approximately 700-donor mean. The classifier was reported to diagnose cytomegalovirus status with high specificity and sensitivity in both the original and validation cohorts. Compared with equally common non-associated chains, HLA-associated TCR beta chains in a later analysis were more clonally expanded and had lower generation probabilities. Specific HLA alleles were associated with over 15,000 TCR beta sequences at a false discovery rate of 0.05 in a later analysis. A further reported finding was that TCR beta sequences accurately predicted the HLA-A and HLA-B alleles for most subjects in the first cohort. While some public TCRs were present in many individuals, most TCR sequences turned up only very rarely across donors. A later genetic analysis associated a missense DCLRE1C variant with V-gene and J-gene trimming of TCR beta chains, and an independent cohort replicated the association. Because HLA typing was missing for some donors at each locus, association tests included only the typed subset. Some 16 rarely observed V segments, including chromosome 9 orphons, were excluded from the earlier analysis of approximately 600 of the donors because counts were too low.

The library was obtained by the immunoSEQ multiplex PCR assay. For the multiplex PCR, a mixture combining 60 forward primers for TCR Vbeta segments and 13 reverse primers for TCR Jbeta segments was used. Amplification of the CDR3 region of rearranged TCR beta genes was performed with a multiplex PCR assay on genomic DNA. Amplified TCR beta libraries were sequenced as 87-base-pair reads on the Illumina HiSeq System. The paper's processing steps were these. In a later analysis, some 80 million unique TCR beta chains were counted across the roughly 610 repertoires, and around 11 million of these chains were shared by at least two donors. Raw reads were error-corrected and collapsed into unique sequences by a nearest-neighbor algorithm in which closely related sequences were merged to remove PCR and sequencing errors. To assign V, D and J gene segments, CDR3 sequences were aligned to IMGT reference sequences. For a sequence to be retained, at least a six-nucleotide match to both a V gene segment and a J gene segment was required. A rearrangement counted as productive if the CDR3 had no stop codons and remained in frame with V and J, and every other rearrangement counted as non-productive. CDR3 was defined according to IMGT convention as the region running from the second conserved V-encoded cysteine to the conserved J-encoded phenylalanine. The earlier analysis of 587 of the donors excluded sequences that lacked an unambiguous match to a single V gene segment. An earlier analysis of 550 to 650 of the donors classified V segments as functional when productive rearrangements were above 56.7% and as segregating when the standard deviation between donors was above 5%. A statistical classification framework was built for diagnosing cytomegalovirus status from the catalog of TCR beta chain sequences. V and J gene assignment, in a later analysis, came from comparing TCR nucleotide sequences with IMGT/GENE-DB human TR gene sequences. Using the TCRdist pipeline, a later analysis assigned CDR3 sequences along with most-parsimonious VDJ recombination scenarios. In a later analysis, each TCR beta chain was defined by its CDR3 amino acid sequence together with its V-gene family, and reads without a unique V-gene family were excluded. As a way to deal with suspected cross-contamination and a sequencing artifact, a later analysis dropped roughly 600 nucleotide sequences that were highly shared and had low generation probability. A later analysis calculated a clonal expansion index for each public chain from normalized within-repertoire ranks of inferred template counts. In a later analysis, generation probabilities were computed with a VDJ recombination model fitted to out-of-frame rearrangements, and the resulting probabilities were checked against IGoR. In a later analysis, hypergeometric tests were used to score TCR-TCR, TCR-HLA and TCR-CMV co-occurrence, with a repertoire-size bias correction applied to TCR pairs. In a later analysis, false discovery rates were estimated by permuting HLA or CMV assignments 20 times. In a later analysis, co-occurring TCRs were grouped with DBSCAN, and TCRdist sequence similarity was added when clustering was performed within HLA-allele-positive subsets. Repertoires with fewer than 30,000 or more than 120,000 public chains, plus five repertoires with anomalous nucleotide sharing, were excluded from co-occurrence clustering. What TCRdb holds here is the immuneACCESS table cut down to in-frame rearrangements. Part of the clones is not present; checked against another copy, under half of the missing clones reflect an unresolved V gene, and the others are unexplained. V and J calls and clone size follow that table, whereas D and trimming were derived from the DNA. Recorded for this sample are tens of thousands of clones; approximately 84% of them occurred a single time. The ten top clones hold 2.5% to 3.5% of the sample.

The sample consisted of PBMCs. The sequence joins TRBV19 to TRBJ1-2; the D gene is perhaps TRBD1, from 5 matching bases. This TCR was recovered from a man aged 45-65 years in good health and CMV-seronegative. The DNA sequence follows: TGTGCCAGTAGTGTGACAGCGACTAACTATGGCTACACCTTC. Its protein is CASSVTATNYGYTF.